The 29 T cell receptor beta chains listed next were all sequenced from one sample in a study of blood T cell repertoires in COVID-19. TCRdb's table, derived via immunoSEQ multiplex PCR, lists solely in-frame clones and lacks some. The sample has a few hundred thousand clones, approximately 86% seen once. The source material was PBMCs or T cells enriched from blood (not recorded which). These receptors came from a woman in her forties or fifties who had recovered from COVID-19.

The V and J genes are TRBV4-1 and TRBJ1-2, with 9 bases fitting TRBD1. The germline CDR1 and CDR2 sequences are MGHRA and YSYEKL. V lost 2 bases, J lost 8 bases, and 9 bases stayed unmatched. This CDR3 has 15 amino acids. The CDR3 here is CASSQLTGGSSGYTF. CDR3 sequence (DNA): TGCGCCAGCAGCCAACTGACAGGGGGATCAAGCGGCTACACCTTC.

V gene TRBV6-5 combines with J gene TRBJ2-5; tentative D call: TRBD2 (5 bases). There are 13 residues in the CDR3. V lost 6 bases, J lost 4 bases, and 12 bases lay in between. In germline, CDR1 is MNHEY, CDR2 SVGAGI. DNA for the CDR3: TGTGCCAGCAGAACCGGGGATGGAGAGACCCAGTACTTC. Encoded protein: CASRTGDGETQYF.

In this sample, this clone turned up a few times. The chain employs TRBV5-1 and TRBJ2-7; tentatively, D is TRBD1 (6 bases). There are 13 residues in the CDR3. CDR1 is SGHRS and CDR2 is YFSETQ in the germline V gene. The V gene lost 5 bases and the J gene lost 1 base, with 10 bases spanning the gap. As DNA, the CDR3 is TGCGCCAGCAGGCTTGGACAGTCCTACGAGCAGTACTTC. The encoded protein is CASRLGQSYEQYF.

The rearrangement joins TRBV5-1 to TRBJ2-5; D uncertain. The CDR3 length is 14 residues. From germline, CDR1 is SGHRS and CDR2 YFSETQ. Deletions cut 4 bases from V and 2 bases from J, with 12 bases between. The chain's CDR3 is CASSPWAPQETQYF. Here the CDR3 DNA reads TGCGCCAGCAGCCCTTGGGCGCCGCAAGAGACCCAGTACTTC.

The gene calls are TRBV10-3 and TRBJ1-2; a weak D match, TRBD1 (5 bases). Trimming pared 9 bases from V and 2 bases from J, leaving 13 bases between. Germline CDR1 ENHRY, CDR2 SYGVKD. The CDR3 totals 13 residues. The CDR3 DNA sequence: TGTGCCATTCAAGGGGTCCAGAACTATGGCTACACCTTC. Amino acid sequence: CAIQGVQNYGYTF.

In its sample, this clone was seen a few times. The rearrangement links TRBV19 to TRBJ1-5; D is undetermined. Per the germline V gene, CDR1 is LNHDA and CDR2 is SQIVND (reference sequence). CDR3 length: 16 amino acids. V was shortened by 2 bases and J by 2 bases, with 13 bases between the two germline ends. CDR3 in amino acids: CASSIQELWGNQPQHF. The CDR3 region has the DNA TGTGCCAGTAGTATACAGGAACTTTGGGGCAATCAGCCCCAGCATTTT.

This sequence joins TRBV28 and TRBJ2-2; perhaps TRBD2 as D (5 bases). CDR1 and CDR2 (germline): MDHEN, SYDVKM. V was cut by 4 bases and J by 5 bases, with 17 bases left in between. The CDR3 is made up of 16 amino acids. The CDR3 DNA reads as TGTGCCAGCAGTTCATCCGGGATCCTAAAGACCGGGGAGCTGTTTTTT. As protein: CASSSSGILKTGELFF. The full variable domain, in which reference TRBV28 and TRBJ2-2 provide the parts outside the CDR3, is DVKVTQSSRYLVKRTGEKVFLECVQDMDHENMFWYRQDPGLGLRLIYFSYDVKMKEKGDIPEGYSVSREKKERFSLILESASTNQTSMYLCASSSSGILKTGELFFGEGSRLTVL.

The chain carries TRBV6-2 or TRBV6-3 and TRBJ2-7; 7 bases agree with TRBD2. The CDR3 runs to 17 residues. Germline values: CDR1 MNHEY, CDR2 SVGEGT. J gave up 2 bases and V 6 bases, and 16 bases lay outside the gene matches. DNA for the CDR3: TGTGCCAGCAGCCGACCAGGCGGGAGTCTTATCACCTACGAGCAGTACTTC. This sequence encodes CASSRPGGSLITYEQYF.

The gene calls are TRBV27 and TRBJ2-7; 8 bases are shared with TRBD1. CDR1 MNHEY and CDR2 SMNVEV come from the germline V gene (reference sequence). J lost 10 bases, V lost 5 bases, and 19 bases had no gene match. The CDR3 spans 16 residues. CDR3 nucleotide sequence: TGTGCCAGCAGTCCAGGGACAGGACCCATACTGTTTACACAGTACTTC. Encoded protein: CASSPGTGPILFTQYF.

This CDR3 is CASSFQRGPTDTQYF. CDR3 bases: TGTGCCAGCAGCTTCCAGCGGGGGCCCACAGATACGCAGTATTTT. J is TRBJ2-3 and V is TRBV11-2, with TRBD2 matching over 8 bases. The germline V gene has CDR1 SGHAT and CDR2 FQNNGV. The CDR3 is 15 residues long. The V segment lost 3 bases and the J segment 2 bases; nucleotides outside the gene matches: 4.

The chain employs TRBV27 and TRBJ1-2; TRBD1 agrees at 7 bases. The CDR3 has 12 residues. J was trimmed by 2 bases and V by 6 bases; bases with no gene match: 0. Germline lookup yields CDR1 MNHEY and CDR2 SMNVEV (reference sequence). The CDR3 DNA follows: TGTGCCAGCAGGACAGGGAACTATGGCTACACCTTC. As protein: CASRTGNYGYTF.

This clone is a singleton in its sample. The same CDR3 also results from other DNA sequences found in this sample. The chain joins TRBV2 to TRBJ1-2; 8 nucleotides match TRBD1. V shed 4 bases and J 5 bases; nucleotides not matched to a gene: 0. CDR3 size: 12 residues. Germline V gene data show CDR1 as SNHLY and CDR2 as FYNNEI. The CDR3: CASSGTGYGYTF. The DNA of the CDR3 is TGTGCCAGCAGTGGGACAGGGTATGGCTACACCTTC.

The chain employs TRBV5-1 and TRBJ1-6; 9 nucleotides match TRBD1. This CDR3 has 16 amino acids. V lost 4 bases to trimming and J lost 7 bases; unmatched junction nucleotides: 9. The germline CDR1 and CDR2 sequences are SGHRS and YFSETQ. CDR3 loop: CASSASGTGYNSPLHF. CDR3 sequence (DNA): TGCGCCAGCAGCGCCTCCGGGACAGGGTACAATTCACCCCTCCACTTT.

This chain links TRBV12-5 with TRBJ2-7; D unclear. The CDR3 has 15 amino acids. Germline values: CDR1 LGHNT, CDR2 FRNRAP. Trimming removed 1 base at V and 5 bases at J, with 15 bases between. The CDR3 DNA is TGTGCTAGTGGTTTGGAGCTGCCCCGAGGCGACGAGCAGTACTTC. Protein sequence: CASGLELPRGDEQYF.

The rearrangement joins TRBV5-6 to TRBJ2-2; no reliable D call. V lost 2 bases and J lost 3, with 14 bases in between. CDR1 and CDR2 from the germline V gene are SGHDT and YYEEEE. CDR3 size: 16 residues. The DNA of the CDR3 is TGTGCCAGCAGCTTACCGACACGAAGTTACACCGGGGAGCTGTTTTTT. Encoded protein: CASSLPTRSYTGELFF.

This chain joins TRBV28 and TRBJ1-2; 10 bases match TRBD1. Per germline, CDR1 MDHEN and CDR2 SYDVKM. This CDR3 has 13 residues. Trimming took 6 bases from V and 14 from J; bases not matched to a gene: 12. In DNA, the CDR3 is TGTGCCAGCAGCCGAGTCCGTGGACAGGGGGGAACCTTC. It yields the protein CASSRVRGQGGTF.

This CDR3 is CASSFQNSPLHF. The DNA for the CDR3 is TGTGCCAGCAGCTTTCAGAATTCACCCCTCCACTTT. This sequence joins TRBV3-1 (or the pseudogene TRBV3-2) and TRBJ1-6, with unresolved D. The CDR3 is made up of 12 amino acids. Germline V gene lookup returns CDR1 LGHDT and CDR2 YNNKEL (reference sequence). Trimming shortened V by 5 bases and J by 7 bases, and 6 bases separated the two germline ends.

This sequence joins TRBV5-8 and TRBJ2-1; 8 bases line up with TRBD2. Germline V gives CDR1 SGHTS, CDR2 YDEGEE. The CDR3 length is 17 residues. V lost 0 bases and J lost 6; bases outside the gene matches: 11. DNA for the CDR3: TGTGCCAGCAGCTTGGTTCTAGTCCGTAGCGGGATCAATGAGCAGTTCTTC. As protein: CASSLVLVRSGINEQFF.

V and J are TRBV2 and TRBJ2-1, with 12 bases aligning to TRBD2. Germline V lookup: CDR1 SNHLY, CDR2 FYNNEI. Losses at the gene ends were 8 bases for V and 3 bases for J; bases not matched to a gene: 11. The CDR3 spans 17 residues. The CDR3 DNA is TGTGCCAGCCTTCCGGGACTAGCGGGTGTTCTCTACAATGAGCAGTTCTTC. Amino acids: CASLPGLAGVLYNEQFF.

The chain uses TRBV9 and TRBJ1-2; tentatively, D is TRBD1 (6 bases). V was pared by 2 bases and J by 7 bases, with 15 bases between. There are 14 residues in the CDR3. Germline lookup yields CDR1 SGDLS and CDR2 YYNGEE. The CDR3 region is CASSVQGYLSGYTF. The CDR3 coding sequence is TGTGCCAGCAGCGTCCAGGGGTATCTCTCTGGCTACACCTTC. The variable domain in full, completed from reference TRBV9 and TRBJ1-2, reads DSGVTQTPKHLITATGQRVTLRCSPRSGDLSVYWYQQSLDQGLQFLIQYYNGEERAKGNILERFSAQQFPDLHSELNLSSLELGDSALYFCASSVQGYLSGYTFGSGTRLTVV.

J is TRBJ2-1 and V is TRBV28, with D possibly TRBD2 on 5 matching bases. V was pared by 3 bases and J by 7 bases, with 7 bases between. The CDR3 has 12 residues. Germline CDR1 reads MDHEN; CDR2 reads SYDVKM. Here the CDR3 DNA reads TGTGCCAGCAGTTTGACGGGGAATGAGCAGTTCTTC. Protein sequence: CASSLTGNEQFF.

This clone has only a few counts. The rearrangement joins TRBV10-3 to TRBJ1-6, with no clear D. V lost 4 bases to trimming and J lost 7 bases, with 8 bases between them. Per germline, CDR1 ENHRY and CDR2 SYGVKD. This CDR3 has 13 amino acids. CDR3 in DNA: TGTGCCATCAGTGCCGGAGCCAATTCACCCCTCCACTTT. Translating gives CAISAGANSPLHF.

This chain links TRBV19 with TRBJ2-7; TRBD2 matches 7 bases. CDR1 and CDR2 from the germline V gene are LNHDA and SQIVND (reference sequence). The V gene end was trimmed by 1 base and the J gene end by 5 bases; junction bases not matched to a gene: 11. The CDR3 extends over 16 amino acids. The CDR3 loop reads CASSIVGLAVRNEQYF. Written as DNA, the CDR3 is TGTGCCAGTAGTATAGTAGGGCTAGCGGTGAGGAACGAGCAGTACTTC. The variable domain in full, completed from reference TRBV19 and TRBJ2-7, reads DGGITQSPKYLFRKEGQNVTLSCEQNLNHDAMYWYRQDPGQGLRLIYYSQIVNDFQKGDIAEGYSVSREKKESFPLTVTSAQKNPTAFYLCASSIVGLAVRNEQYFGPGTRLTVT.

The rearrangement uses TRBV25-1 and TRBJ1-3, with D possibly being TRBD1 (6 bases). Trimming cost V 7 bases and J 2 bases, with 15 bases left between them. Germline CDR1 is MGHDK and CDR2 is SYGVNS. The CDR3 spans 15 residues. The CDR3: CASTPAGGPGNTIYF. CDR3 nucleotide sequence: TGTGCCAGCACCCCGGCGGGGGGCCCTGGAAACACCATATATTTT.

V gene TRBV12-5 combines with J gene TRBJ2-7, with 10 nucleotides matching TRBD2. V shed 6 bases, J shed 5 bases, and the junction held 7 bases outside the gene matches. The germline V gene encodes CDR1 LGHNT and CDR2 FRNRAP. CDR3 length: 14 amino acids. The CDR3 DNA reads TGTGCTAGTGGAACAGCGGGAGGGCCTAACGAGCAGTACTTC. This sequence encodes CASGTAGGPNEQYF.

In nucleotides, the CDR3 is TGCGCCAGCAGCCCAGGGGTCCTAGCGGGAGCGGGAGAGACCCAGTACTTC. This encodes CASSPGVLAGAGETQYF. The V gene is TRBV4-1, the J gene TRBJ2-5; 10 nucleotides align to TRBD2. The CDR3 covers 17 residues. Germline V gene sequence: CDR1 MGHRA, CDR2 YSYEKL. Unmatched junction bases numbered 12, after V lost 4 bases and J lost 4 bases.

This chain uses TRBV6-5 with TRBJ2-3, with 8 bases that match TRBD2. The CDR3 is made up of 14 amino acids. The V segment lost 5 bases and the J segment 2 bases; nucleotides outside the gene matches: 3. The germline CDR1 and CDR2 sequences are MNHEY and SVGAGI. The CDR3 protein is CASSPGGATDTQYF. DNA for the CDR3: TGTGCCAGCAGTCCCGGGGGGGCCACAGATACGCAGTATTTT.

This CDR3 reads CASTRGTVADTQYF. The CDR3 DNA follows: TGTGCCAGCACCCGGGGGACAGTCGCAGATACGCAGTATTTT. The chain combines TRBV6-5 with TRBJ2-3; tentative D call: TRBD1 (7 bases). Germline CDR1 and CDR2: MNHEY and SVGAGI. V shed 7 bases and J shed 4 bases, with 15 bases lying between them. The CDR3 sequence is 14 residues long.

The rearrangement joins TRBV23-1 to TRBJ1-2; D gene uncertain. TRBV23-1 is assigned to the ORF class and has an uncertain function. The CDR3 has 13 amino acids. Trimming stripped 3 bases from V and 3 bases from J, with 8 bases between. CDR3 amino acids: CASSHWLDYGYTF. DNA for the CDR3: TGCGCCAGCAGTCATTGGCTGGACTATGGCTACACCTTC.